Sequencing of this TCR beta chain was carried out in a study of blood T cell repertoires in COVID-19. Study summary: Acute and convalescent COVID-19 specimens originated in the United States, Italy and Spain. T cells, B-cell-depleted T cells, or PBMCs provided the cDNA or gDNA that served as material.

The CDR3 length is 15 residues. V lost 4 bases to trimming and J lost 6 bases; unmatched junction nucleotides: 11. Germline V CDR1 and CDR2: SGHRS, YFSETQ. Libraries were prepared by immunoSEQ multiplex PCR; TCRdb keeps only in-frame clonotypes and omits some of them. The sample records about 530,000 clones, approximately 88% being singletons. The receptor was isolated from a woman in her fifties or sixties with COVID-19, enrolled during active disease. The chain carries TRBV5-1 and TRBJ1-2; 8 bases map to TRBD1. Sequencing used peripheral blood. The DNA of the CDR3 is TGCGCCAGCAGCCCCCGTCGGACAGGGATTAATGGCTACACCTTC. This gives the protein CASSPRRTGINGYTF.